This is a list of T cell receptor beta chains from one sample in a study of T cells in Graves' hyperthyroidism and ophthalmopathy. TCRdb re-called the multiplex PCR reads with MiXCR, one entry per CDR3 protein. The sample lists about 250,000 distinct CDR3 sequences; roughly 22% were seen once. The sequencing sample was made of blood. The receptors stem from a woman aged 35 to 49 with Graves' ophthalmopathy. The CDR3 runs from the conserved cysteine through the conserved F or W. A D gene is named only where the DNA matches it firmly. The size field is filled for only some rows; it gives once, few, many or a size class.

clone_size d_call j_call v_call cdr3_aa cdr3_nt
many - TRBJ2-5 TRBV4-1 CASSRHQSQETQYF TGCGCCAGCAGCCGTCACCAATCCCAAGAGACCCAGTACTTC
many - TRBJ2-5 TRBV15 CATSRDSNGVKTQYF TGTGCCACCAGCAGAGATTCGAATGGGGTTAAGACCCAGTACTTC
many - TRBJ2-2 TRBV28 CASTGIGVSHWNTGELFF TGTGCCAGCACCGGGATTGGCGTAAGTCACTGGAACACCGGGGAGCTGTTTTTT
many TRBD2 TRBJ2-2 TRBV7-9 CASSSGTRNTGELFF TGTGCCAGCAGCTCCGGGACTAGGAACACCGGGGAGCTGTTTTTT
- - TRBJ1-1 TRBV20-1 CSASGGVTEAFF TGCAGTGCCTCCGGCGGGGTCACTGAAGCTTTCTTT
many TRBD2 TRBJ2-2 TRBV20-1 CSARVGGRANTGELFF TGCAGTGCTAGAGTGGGCGGGAGAGCGAACACCGGGGAGCTGTTTTTT
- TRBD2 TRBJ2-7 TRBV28 CASSLPTSGSYEQYF TGTGCCAGCAGTCTACCGACTAGCGGGAGCTACGAGCAGTACTTC
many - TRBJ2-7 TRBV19 CASSIGLGMEQYF TGTGCCAGTAGTATTGGACTGGGAATGGAGCAGTACTTC
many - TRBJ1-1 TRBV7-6 CASSFRDSMNTEAFF TGTGCCAGCAGCTTCCGGGACTCGATGAACACTGAAGCTTTCTTT
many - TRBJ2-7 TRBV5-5 CASSTVSGYEQYF TGTGCCAGCAGCACTGTAAGCGGCTACGAGCAGTACTTC
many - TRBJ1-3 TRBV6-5 CASSYQTVGNTIYF TGTGCCAGCAGTTACCAGACAGTCGGAAACACCATATATTTT
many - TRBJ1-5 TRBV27 CASSKVGARQPQHF TGTGCCAGCAGTAAAGTGGGGGCTCGGCAGCCCCAGCATTTT
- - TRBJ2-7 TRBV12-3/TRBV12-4 CASSLELHEQYF TGTGCCAGCAGTTTAGAACTACACGAGCAGTACTTC
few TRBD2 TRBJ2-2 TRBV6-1 CASSPRVGLAVRGELFF TGTGCCAGCAGTCCCCGGGTCGGACTAGCTGTTCGCGGGGAGCTGTTTTTT
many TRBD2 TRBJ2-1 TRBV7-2 CASSLAREGGNEQFF TGTGCCAGCAGCTTAGCGCGGGAGGGAGGGAATGAGCAGTTCTTC
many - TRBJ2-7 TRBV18 CASSQVTKGPEQYF TGTGCCAGCTCACAGGTGACCAAGGGGCCCGAGCAGTACTTC
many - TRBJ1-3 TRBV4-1 CASTTTGEESTIYF TGCGCCAGCACCACGACGGGGGAGGAAAGCACCATATATTTT
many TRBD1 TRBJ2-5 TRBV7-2 CASSPTGVETQYF TGTGCCAGCAGCCCAACAGGGGTAGAGACCCAGTACTTC
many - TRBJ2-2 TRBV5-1 CASSLSGRNTGELFF TGCGCCAGCAGCTTATCCGGACGCAACACCGGGGAGCTGTTTTTT
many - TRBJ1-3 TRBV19 CASSISGSGNTIYF TGTGCCAGTAGTATCAGCGGCTCTGGAAACACCATATATTTT
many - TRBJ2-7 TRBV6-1 CASSESSLTGEQYF TGTGCCAGCAGTGAGAGCAGCTTGACCGGCGAGCAGTACTTC
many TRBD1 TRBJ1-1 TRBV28 CASSFNKYRGNTEAFF TGTGCCAGCAGTTTCAACAAATACAGGGGGAACACTGAAGCTTTCTTT
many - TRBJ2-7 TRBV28 CASSPGLGVTKGEQYF TGTGCCAGCAGTCCAGGTCTTGGGGTTACGAAGGGCGAGCAGTACTTC
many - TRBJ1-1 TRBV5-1 CASSLAERLTEAFF TGCGCCAGCAGCTTGGCCGAAAGGTTGACTGAAGCTTTCTTT
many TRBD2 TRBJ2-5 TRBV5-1 CASSLLREGRETQYF TGCGCCAGCAGCTTGTTGCGGGAGGGGCGAGAGACCCAGTACTTC
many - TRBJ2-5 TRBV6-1 CAAQGSETQYF TGTGCCGCACAAGGGTCGGAGACCCAGTACTTC
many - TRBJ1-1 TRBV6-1 CASTPSEGANTEAFF TGTGCCAGCACCCCAAGTGAGGGCGCGAACACTGAAGCTTTCTTT
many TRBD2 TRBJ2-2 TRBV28 CASSRTSGSAGELFF TGTGCCAGCAGCCGGACTAGCGGGAGTGCCGGGGAGCTGTTTTTT
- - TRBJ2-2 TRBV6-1 CANSGTLNTGELFF TGTGCCAACAGTGGGACGTTGAACACCGGGGAGCTGTTTTTT
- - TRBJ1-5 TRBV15 CATSRDRRGGQPQHF TGTGCCACCAGCAGAGATCGGAGAGGGGGTCAGCCCCAGCATTTT
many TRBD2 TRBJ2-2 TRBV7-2 CASSYRAGLAGGRTGELFF TGTGCCAGCAGCTATAGGGCAGGACTAGCGGGAGGAAGAACCGGGGAGCTGTTTTTT
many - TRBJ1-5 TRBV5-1 CASSLSGRNQPQHF TGCGCCAGCAGCTTATCAGGGCGAAATCAGCCCCAGCATTTT
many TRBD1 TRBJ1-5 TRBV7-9 CASAQGANQPQHF TGTGCCAGCGCCCAGGGGGCTAATCAGCCCCAGCATTTT
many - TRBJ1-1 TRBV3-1 CASSQGQNPNTEAFF TGTGCCAGCAGCCAAGGACAAAATCCGAACACTGAAGCTTTCTTT
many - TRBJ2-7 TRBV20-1 CSAPERTALSYEQYF TGCAGTGCCCCCGAGAGGACGGCACTTTCCTACGAGCAGTACTTC
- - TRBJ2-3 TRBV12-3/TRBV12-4 CASSLAGVTDTQYF TGTGCCAGCAGTTTGGCAGGGGTAACAGATACGCAGTATTTT
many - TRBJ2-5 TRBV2 CASIKTTNQETQYF TGTGCCAGCATCAAGACAACGAACCAAGAGACCCAGTACTTC
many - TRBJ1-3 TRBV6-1 CASSRSSADGNTIYF TGTGCCAGCAGCCGCTCCTCAGCTGACGGAAACACCATATATTTT
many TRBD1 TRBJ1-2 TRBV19 CASSIEGPTGDPYGYTF TGTGCCAGTAGTATAGAGGGGCCTACAGGGGACCCCTATGGCTACACCTTC
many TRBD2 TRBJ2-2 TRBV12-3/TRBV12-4 CASSLWVLAGGNTGELFF TGTGCCAGCAGTTTGTGGGTTTTGGCGGGGGGGAACACCGGGGAGCTGTTTTTT
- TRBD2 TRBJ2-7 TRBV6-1 CASRTSGFSYEQYF TGTGCCAGCAGGACTAGCGGGTTCTCCTACGAGCAGTACTTC